Listed below are T cell receptor beta chains from one sample, sequenced in a study of T cell responses to AZD1222 COVID-19 vaccine. Sequencing used immunoSEQ multiplex PCR; TCRdb keeps in-frame clones, though not all of them. The sample shows 75,000 to 100,000 clones, around 90% of them seen only once. The sample in question was peripheral blood, obtained on day 0 of AZD1222 vaccination. The receptors stem from an adult in good health. The CDR3 runs from the conserved cysteine through the conserved F or W. D genes are given only for firm matches. Expanded clones get a size class; other rows say once, few or many, or leave the size out.

V	size	J	D	CDR3	DNA
TRBV3-1/TRBV3-2	NA	TRBJ2-1	TRBD2	CASSQVLAGGPRNEQFF	TGTGCCAGCAGCCAAGTCCTAGCGGGAGGGCCGAGAAATGAGCAGTTCTTC
TRBV27	NA	TRBJ1-6	NA	CASSLVDFNSPLHF	TGTGCCAGCAGTTTGGTTGATTTCAATTCACCCCTCCACTTT
TRBV3-1/TRBV3-2	NA	TRBJ2-1	NA	CASSQEGSFPFF	TGTGCCAGCAGCCAAGAAGGTAGTTTTCCTTTCTTC
TRBV19	NA	TRBJ1-5	NA	CASSLRLGSHQPQHF	TGTGCCAGTAGTCTCCGGTTGGGGAGTCATCAGCCCCAGCATTTT
TRBV12-3/TRBV12-4	once	TRBJ1-1	NA	CASSFGVTEAFF	TGTGCCAGCAGTTTCGGGGTCACTGAAGCTTTCTTT
TRBV28	NA	TRBJ1-2	NA	CASSSLRFYGYTF	TGTGCCAGCAGTTCCCTCCGATTCTATGGCTACACCTTC
TRBV18	NA	TRBJ2-5	NA	CASSPPRETQYF	TGTGCCAGCTCACCACCGAGGGAGACCCAGTACTTC
TRBV5-4	few	TRBJ1-4	NA	CASSFGQNEKLFF	TGTGCCAGCAGCTTTGGGCAGAATGAAAAACTGTTTTTT
TRBV19	NA	TRBJ2-1	TRBD2	CASSFSSGSSYNEQFF	TGTGCCAGTAGTTTCTCTAGCGGGAGCTCCTACAATGAGCAGTTCTTC
TRBV11-2	NA	TRBJ2-1	NA	CASSPVGLGEQFF	TGTGCCAGCAGCCCAGTGGGGTTAGGGGAGCAGTTCTTC